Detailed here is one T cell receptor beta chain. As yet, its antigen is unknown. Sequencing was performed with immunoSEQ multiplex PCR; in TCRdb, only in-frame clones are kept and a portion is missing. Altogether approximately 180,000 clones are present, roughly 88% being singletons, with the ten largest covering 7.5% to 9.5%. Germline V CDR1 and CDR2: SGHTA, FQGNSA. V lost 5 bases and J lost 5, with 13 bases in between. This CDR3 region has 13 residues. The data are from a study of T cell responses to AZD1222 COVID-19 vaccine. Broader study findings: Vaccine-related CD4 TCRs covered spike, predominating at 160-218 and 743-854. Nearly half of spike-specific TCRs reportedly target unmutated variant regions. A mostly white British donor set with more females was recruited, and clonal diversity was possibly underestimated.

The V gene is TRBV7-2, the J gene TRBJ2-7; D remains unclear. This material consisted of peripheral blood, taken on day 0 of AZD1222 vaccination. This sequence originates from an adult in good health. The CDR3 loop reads CASSPFRFNEQYF. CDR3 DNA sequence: TGTGCCAGCAGCCCGTTCAGGTTCAACGAGCAGTACTTC. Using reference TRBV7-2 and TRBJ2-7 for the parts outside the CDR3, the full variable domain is GAGVSQSPSNKVTEKGKDVELRCDPISGHTALYWYRQSLGQGLEFLIYFQGNSAPDKSGLPSDRFSAERTGGSVSTLTIQRTQQEDSAVYLCASSPFRFNEQYFGPGTRLTVT.